A single sample is the source of the 8 T cell receptor beta chains below, sequenced in a study of siplizumab effects on memory and regulatory T cells. Here immunoSEQ multiplex PCR was the method, and the copy in TCRdb shows in-frame clones only, minus some. The sample lists about 100,000 clones, about 90% occurring once. Sequencing was performed on CD4+ T cells sorted from blood. The receptor set was obtained from a human donor in good health. Some clones in this sample may be carry-over from other donors' samples.

The V gene is TRBV2, the J gene TRBJ2-1; possible D gene TRBD2, 6 bases. The CDR3 has 11 amino acids. V was shortened by 6 bases and J by 9 bases, with 9 bases between the two germline ends. Germline V lookup: CDR1 SNHLY, CDR2 FYNNEI. CDR3 amino acids: CASRLAGEQFF. DNA of the CDR3: TGTGCCAGCAGACTAGCAGGTGAGCAGTTCTTC.

The CDR3 sequence is CASSKSRNYGYTF. The CDR3 region has the DNA TGTGCCAGCAGTAAAAGCCGGAACTATGGCTACACCTTC. The chain carries TRBV2 and TRBJ1-2; D is uncertain. CDR1 is SNHLY, CDR2 FYNNEI, per germline. This CDR3 contains 13 residues. With 5 bases removed from V and 2 bases from J, the gap between germline ends came to 9 bases.

The chain recombines TRBV30 with TRBJ1-1; D is undetermined. The CDR3 spans 13 residues. CDR1 and CDR2 from the germline V gene are GTSNPN and SVGIG (reference sequence). The ends were cut back, 0 bases at V and 3 bases at J, with 8 bases in the middle. The CDR3 DNA reads as TGTGCCTGGAGTGTACAACACTACACTGAAGCTTTCTTT. Its protein product is CAWSVQHYTEAFF.

This clone was recorded once. The J gene is TRBJ2-5, the V gene TRBV6-6; D perhaps matches TRBD1 (5 bases). CDR1 is MNHNY and CDR2 is SVGAGI in the germline V gene (reference sequence). The length of the CDR3 is 13 residues. V shed 8 bases and J shed 0 bases, with 10 bases lying between them. In nucleotides, the CDR3 is TGTGCCAGCGCTCCAGGGTACCAAGAGACCCAGTACTTC. It translates to CASAPGYQETQYF.

V gene TRBV19 combines with J gene TRBJ2-3; 7 nucleotides align to TRBD2. CDR3 length: 19 amino acids. In germline, CDR1 is LNHDA, CDR2 SQIVND (reference sequence). With 4 bases clipped from V and 0 bases from J, the junction kept 16 bases outside the gene matches. In DNA, the CDR3 is TGTGCCAGTAGTAGACCCCCCAAGGGGACTATTACTAGCACAGATACGCAGTATTTT. Its protein is CASSRPPKGTITSTDTQYF.

The chain employs TRBV19 and TRBJ2-7; 8 bases match TRBD1. V was clipped by 4 bases and J by 3 bases; unmatched bases: 8. Germline V lookup: CDR1 LNHDA, CDR2 SQIVND (reference sequence). CDR3 length: 15 amino acids. CDR3 bases: TGTGCCAGTAGTACTACAGGGGGGCTTATCTACGAGCAGTACTTC. It is translated as CASSTTGGLIYEQYF.

As DNA, the CDR3 is TGTGCCAGCAGTTACTCTCGGACAGGGCTTATCAATGAGCAGTTCTTC. This encodes CASSYSRTGLINEQFF. The chain couples TRBV6-5 to TRBJ2-1; 8 bases are a match to TRBD1. The CDR3 is made up of 16 amino acids. CDR1 and CDR2 from the germline V gene are MNHEY and SVGAGI. V shed 0 bases, J shed 6 bases, and the junction held 7 bases outside the gene matches.

J is TRBJ1-5 and V is TRBV19, with a tentative D call TRBD1 (5 bases). The CDR3 has 16 residues. In germline, CDR1 is LNHDA, CDR2 SQIVND (reference sequence). Between the trimmed V and J ends, which lost 1 base and 4 bases, there was a span of 14 bases. CDR3 DNA: TGTGCCAGTAGTATAGTTGGTGGACACCCGAATCAGCCCCAGCATTTT. Translating it yields CASSIVGGHPNQPQHF.